This T cell receptor (beta chain) was sequenced during a study of cytomegalovirus exposure and HLA in healthy donors. Study-wide points: The classifier, whose performance was assessed in both the original and validation cohorts, reportedly diagnosed cytomegalovirus status with high specificity and sensitivity. A later analysis linked a missense DCLRE1C variant to TCR beta V- and J-gene trimming. The listing of some 170 TCR beta chains classed them as cytomegalovirus-associated.

Germline lookup yields CDR1 MNHEY and CDR2 SMNVEV (reference sequence). The CDR3 runs to 14 residues. V gave up 3 bases and J gave up 6 bases; unmatched junction bases: 7. The PCR used 60 Vbeta and 13 Jbeta primers. Profiling relied on immunoSEQ multiplex PCR, and the TCRdb table lists in-frame clones only, not all of them. The sample shows some 110,000 clones, around 82% of them seen only once. For this clone: Antigen: not known.

The chain has TRBV27 and TRBJ1-1; 7 nucleotides match TRBD1. The receptor was isolated from a man in his forties or fifties in good health and CMV-seronegative. Sequencing was carried out using PBMCs. The DNA of the CDR3 is TGTGCCAGCAGTTTCTCGACAGGGTCGGCTGAAGCTTTCTTT. It yields the protein CASSFSTGSAEAFF.